This is a list of T cell receptor beta chains from one sample in a study of OX40 agonist ivuxolimab in advanced cancers. Here immunoSEQ multiplex PCR was the method, and the copy in TCRdb shows in-frame clones only, minus some. The sample includes around 140,000 clones, about 92% seen only once; the top ten take roughly 0.94%. Here the sequenced sample was CD4+ or CD8+ T cells sorted from blood, taken in a trial of the OX40 agonist ivuxolimab. These receptors were collected from an adult with an advanced solid tumor such as melanoma, head and neck, liver or kidney cancer. The CDR3 runs from the conserved cysteine through the conserved F or W. The D gene is left open where the match is weak. The listing skips clone size in some rows; elsewhere it reads once, few, many or a size class.

>once|TRBV28|TRBJ2-3|TRBD2
CASSLPSGLTDTQYF
TGTGCCAGCAGTTTGCCTAGCGGTCTCACAGATACGCAGTATTTT
>-|TRBV15|TRBJ2-1|-
CATSRYEGSWSSYNEQFF
TGTGCCACCAGCAGATATGAGGGGTCGTGGAGCTCCTACAATGAGCAGTTCTTC
>-|TRBV9|TRBJ2-7|-
CASSSYYGEQYF
TGTGCCAGCAGCTCTTACTACGGCGAGCAGTACTTC
>once|TRBV5-4|TRBJ2-7|-
CASSQVFLEGKPNYEQYF
TGCGCCAGCAGCCAAGTTTTCTTGGAGGGAAAGCCCAACTACGAGCAGTACTTC
>-|TRBV5-5|TRBJ2-1|TRBD1
CASRGWDRGRNEQFF
TGTGCCAGCAGAGGATGGGACAGGGGTCGAAATGAGCAGTTCTTC
>-|TRBV2|TRBJ2-2|TRBD1
CAIPTKGPGGTGELFF
TGTGCCATCCCCACCAAAGGACCAGGGGGCACCGGGGAGCTGTTTTTT
>-|TRBV5-4|TRBJ2-2|-
CASSKTVANTGELFF
TGTGCCAGCAGCAAGACAGTCGCGAACACCGGGGAGCTGTTTTTT
>-|TRBV5-4|TRBJ1-5|-
CASSLGGSNQPQHF
TGTGCCAGCAGCTTGGGAGGGAGCAATCAGCCCCAGCATTTT
>once|TRBV10-3|TRBJ2-1|-
CAIRPSGAGDNEQFF
TGTGCCATCAGGCCCTCCGGGGCAGGGGACAATGAGCAGTTCTTC
>-|TRBV18|TRBJ2-7|-
CANSPPSRSYEQYF
TGTGCCAACTCACCACCCTCCCGCAGCTACGAGCAGTACTTC
>once|TRBV14|TRBJ1-2|-
CASSPRTGYRYGYTF
TGTGCCAGCAGCCCTCGGACGGGGTACCGCTATGGCTACACCTTC
>-|TRBV14|TRBJ2-6|-
CASSQYLGHLSGANVLTF
TGTGCCAGCAGCCAATATTTGGGACACCTTTCGGGGGCCAACGTCCTGACTTTC
>-|TRBV5-6|TRBJ1-6|TRBD1
CASSHRGRNSPLHF
TGTGCCAGCAGCCACAGGGGGCGGAATTCACCCCTCCACTTT
>-|TRBV2|TRBJ1-2|TRBD1
CASSERTGNYGYTF
TGTGCCAGCAGTGAACGGACAGGGAACTATGGCTACACCTTC
>once|TRBV7-9|TRBJ1-2|-
CASSLARGHGYTF
TGTGCCAGCAGCTTAGCGCGGGGACATGGCTACACCTTC
>-|TRBV7-2|TRBJ2-3|TRBD1
CASSRQGDTQYF
TGTGCCAGCAGTCGACAGGGGGATACGCAGTATTTT
>-|TRBV6-5|TRBJ2-7|-
CASSYLQAYEQYF
TGTGCCAGCAGTTACTTACAGGCCTACGAGCAGTACTTC
>-|TRBV5-1|TRBJ2-4|-
CASSLGGAANIQYF
TGCGCCAGCAGCTTAGGGGGGGCAGCAAACATTCAGTACTTC
>-|TRBV5-1|TRBJ2-7|-
CASSLDGRGVGYEQYF
TGCGCCAGCAGCTTGGATGGGAGGGGGGTCGGCTACGAGCAGTACTTC
>-|TRBV30|TRBJ1-5|-
CAWSVSWGNQPQHF
TGTGCCTGGAGTGTAAGCTGGGGTAATCAGCCCCAGCATTTT
>-|TRBV2|TRBJ2-3|-
CASGSSESTDTQYF
TGTGCCAGCGGGAGTTCGGAAAGCACAGATACGCAGTATTTT
>-|TRBV5-4|TRBJ1-2|-
CASSTDESYTGGYTF
TGTGCCAGCAGCACGGACGAGTCTTACACCGGGGGCTACACCTTC
>-|TRBV28|TRBJ1-1|-
CASSQVSATEAFF
TGTGCCAGCAGCCAGGTTTCCGCCACTGAAGCTTTCTTT
>-|TRBV5-4|TRBJ1-1|-
CASSLSFFGSRSEAFF
TGTGCCAGCAGCTTGTCGTTTTTTGGCTCCCGCTCTGAAGCTTTCTTT
>-|TRBV18|TRBJ1-3|-
CASSPSGTGNTIYF
TGTGCCAGCTCACCCTCCGGGACAGGAAACACCATATATTTT
>-|TRBV9|TRBJ2-1|-
CASSVGNIGFYNEQFF
TGTGCCAGCAGCGTAGGGAATATAGGTTTCTACAATGAGCAGTTCTTC
>-|TRBV9|TRBJ1-5|-
CASSVAGQSNQPQHF
TGTGCCAGCAGCGTAGCAGGACAATCCAATCAGCCCCAGCATTTT
>once|TRBV6-5|TRBJ2-7|-
CASSYSGLSSYEQYF
TGTGCCAGCAGTTACAGTGGCCTCAGCTCCTACGAGCAGTACTTC
>-|TRBV6-1|TRBJ1-2|-
CASSDRNYGYTF
TGTGCCAGCAGTGACCGGAACTATGGCTACACCTTC
>-|TRBV28|TRBJ1-4|-
CASTWGSTNEKLFF
TGTGCCAGCACCTGGGGGTCGACTAATGAAAAACTGTTTTTT
>-|TRBV7-8|TRBJ1-1|-
CASSLGQGGRAEAFF
TGTGCCAGCAGCTTGGGGCAGGGAGGAAGGGCTGAAGCTTTCTTT
>-|TRBV5-8|TRBJ2-7|TRBD1
CASSLAPGTAQYEQYF
TGTGCCAGCAGCTTGGCGCCCGGGACAGCTCAATACGAGCAGTACTTC
>once|TRBV28|TRBJ1-2|-
CASSRSGYGYTF
TGTGCCAGCAGTCGGTCGGGCTATGGCTACACCTTC
>-|TRBV7-2|TRBJ2-5|-
CASGVLTRTQETQYF
TGTGCCAGCGGGGTCCTGACTCGAACCCAAGAGACCCAGTACTTC
>-|TRBV18|TRBJ2-5|-
CASSPGRSQETQYF
TGTGCCAGCTCACCAGGACGTAGCCAAGAGACCCAGTACTTC
>once|TRBV6-6|TRBJ1-5|TRBD1
CASTDNRGGNQPQHF
TGTGCCAGCACCGACAACAGGGGAGGCAATCAGCCCCAGCATTTT
>-|TRBV4-2|TRBJ2-3|TRBD2
CVSSQRDQGTDTQYF
TGTGTCAGCAGCCAGCGGGACCAAGGGACAGATACGCAGTATTTT
>-|TRBV5-1|TRBJ2-7|TRBD1
CASERDRGLQQYF
TGCGCCAGCGAACGGGACAGGGGCCTCCAGCAGTACTTC
>once|TRBV6-6|TRBJ1-4|-
CASSYLTGDEKLFF
TGTGCCAGCAGTTACCTCACGGGAGATGAAAAACTGTTTTTT
>-|TRBV28|TRBJ2-3|-
CASKGTDTQYF
TGTGCCAGCAAGGGCACAGATACGCAGTATTTT
>-|TRBV15|TRBJ2-1|-
CATSSRGGEQFF
TGTGCCACCAGCAGTCGGGGCGGGGAGCAGTTCTTC
>-|TRBV4-3|TRBJ1-1|-
CASSQEYQDEAFF
TGCGCCAGCAGCCAAGAATACCAGGATGAAGCTTTCTTT
>once|TRBV28|TRBJ1-2|TRBD1
CASNSRAGGTTF
TGTGCCAGCAACTCCCGGGCAGGGGGGACCACCTTC
>-|TRBV6-5|TRBJ1-1|-
CASRRLLRGGTEAFF
TGTGCCAGCAGACGATTGTTACGGGGTGGCACTGAAGCTTTCTTT
>-|TRBV5-1|TRBJ2-3|TRBD2
CASSLALAGGAATDTQYF
TGCGCCAGCAGCTTGGCACTAGCGGGAGGAGCCGCCACAGATACGCAGTATTTT
>once|TRBV5-4|TRBJ2-3|TRBD2
CASSFSGATDTQYF
TGTGCCAGCAGCTTTAGCGGGGCAACAGATACGCAGTATTTT